This entry concerns a single T cell receptor (beta chain). Its antigen remains unknown. This entry belongs to a study of T cells in localized non-small cell lung cancer. General study points: Only one tumor region went through sequencing, so heterogeneity may still be there. An association was observed between higher blood T cell density and longer overall survival. In adjacent lung, a median about 50 of the top 100 tumor clones were found. Uninvolved adjacent lung, not tumor, had the highest T cell clonality.

The V end lost 5 bases, the J end lost 5 bases, and 18 bases lay between the germline ends. The CDR3 sequence is 16 residues long. Germline loops: CDR1 LNHDA, CDR2 SQIVND (reference sequence). Measured with immunoSEQ multiplex PCR; TCRdb has only the in-frame clones, and not every one. The table has around 55,000 clones, around 87% seen once. This receptor was identified in a female donor with stage II lung adenocarcinoma. The chain has TRBV19 and TRBJ1-4; D is perhaps TRBD1 (5 bases). This sample comprised PBMCs, obtained before any cancer treatment. Here the CDR3 reads CASSPLRDLRNEKLFF. The CDR3 coding sequence is TGTGCCAGTAGTCCCCTTAGGGACCTGAGGAATGAAAAACTGTTTTTT. Using reference TRBV19 and TRBJ1-4 for the parts outside the CDR3, the full variable domain is DGGITQSPKYLFRKEGQNVTLSCEQNLNHDAMYWYRQDPGQGLRLIYYSQIVNDFQKGDIAEGYSVSREKKESFPLTVTSAQKNPTAFYLCASSPLRDLRNEKLFFGSGTQLSVL.